Sequencing of this T cell receptor (beta chain) was carried out in a study of blood T cell repertoires in COVID-19. Study context: Collection of acute and convalescent COVID-19 samples took place in the United States, Italy and Spain.

Only in-frame clones appear in the TCRdb table, and some are missing; sequencing was by immunoSEQ multiplex PCR. Seen here are about 330,000 clones, 87% observed once, and the top ten hold about 5.2%. Everyone who took part was about 18 to 90 years old, and they came from about two dozen US areas. Which cohort a participant joined came from the clinical history participants gave. CDR1 is SEHNR, CDR2 FQNEAQ, per germline (reference sequence). The CDR3 covers 16 residues. V lost 6 bases, J lost 3 bases, and 20 bases lay in between. The sequence came from a woman between 25 and 40 years old who had recovered from COVID-19. The rearrangement joins TRBV7-9 to TRBJ1-2; D remains unclear. The material sequenced was PBMCs or T cells enriched from blood (not recorded which). The CDR3: CASRDTSAAQDYGYTF. Here the CDR3 DNA reads TGTGCCAGCAGGGATACTAGCGCTGCCCAGGACTATGGCTACACCTTC.